Following are 21 T cell receptor beta chains from one sample sequenced in a study of cytomegalovirus exposure and HLA in healthy donors. The primer mix had 60 Vbeta and 13 Jbeta primers. Measured with immunoSEQ multiplex PCR; TCRdb has only the in-frame clones, and not every one. The sample carries approximately 75,000 clones, approximately 82% recorded once. What was sequenced was PBMCs. The receptors derive from a man aged 65 to 79 in good health and CMV-seropositive.

The CDR3, as DNA: TGTGCCAGCAGTTTGAATTGGGGGACAGGTCATGAAGCTTTCTTT. It specifies CASSLNWGTGHEAFF. The chain links TRBV28 to TRBJ1-1; 8 nucleotides agree with TRBD1. The V gene end was trimmed by 3 bases and the J gene end by 7 bases; junction bases not matched to a gene: 10. The CDR3 has 15 amino acids. Germline V gene data show CDR1 as MDHEN and CDR2 as SYDVKM.

The count of this clone is one. V is TRBV10-1 and J is TRBJ2-5, with 12 bases lining up with TRBD1. The CDR3 is 15 amino acids. Germline loops: CDR1 WNHNN, CDR2 SYGVQD (reference sequence). V lost 4 bases, J lost 5 bases, and 5 bases stayed unmatched. The CDR3 sequence: CASSVGTGGSETQYF. CDR3 DNA sequence: TGCGCCAGCAGTGTTGGGACAGGGGGCTCGGAGACCCAGTACTTC.

V gene TRBV5-4 combines with J gene TRBJ2-5; 11 positions match TRBD2. The CDR3 is 16 amino acids. Germline loops: CDR1 SGHNT, CDR2 YYREEE (reference sequence). The ends lost 3 bases at V and 10 bases at J; junction bases unmatched: 14. The CDR3 reads CASSSGLAGEPGNQYF. The CDR3 DNA follows: TGTGCCAGCAGCTCTGGACTAGCGGGTGAACCCGGGAACCAGTACTTC.

This clone has only one observation. This rearrangement joins TRBV4-1 to TRBJ2-1; TRBD1 agrees at 11 bases. Losses at the gene ends were 0 bases for V and 0 bases for J; bases not matched to a gene: 10. CDR3 length equals 20 residues. In germline, CDR1 is MGHRA, CDR2 YSYEKL. CDR3 nucleotide sequence: TGCGCCAGCAGCCAAGATCGGCTAGGGACAGGGGGGGGCTCCTACAATGAGCAGTTCTTC. Amino acids: CASSQDRLGTGGGSYNEQFF.

J is TRBJ2-3 and V is TRBV6-1; 12 nucleotides align to TRBD1. The ends lost 6 bases at V and 2 bases at J; junction bases unmatched: 3. Germline V gene data show CDR1 as MNHNS and CDR2 as SASEGT. The CDR3 covers 15 residues. As DNA, the CDR3 is TGTGCCAGCAGCCCGGGACAGGGGGCCACAGATACGCAGTATTTT. Its protein product is CASSPGQGATDTQYF.

The chain's CDR3 is CASSKTSGSNEQYF. CDR3 nucleotide sequence: TGTGCCAGCAGCAAGACTAGCGGGAGTAACGAGCAGTACTTC. V and J are TRBV6-6 and TRBJ2-7; TRBD2 matches 12 bases. Germline V gene data show CDR1 as MNHNY and CDR2 as SVGAGI (reference sequence). The CDR3 loop spans 14 amino acids. The V and J ends lost 6 bases and 5 bases, in that order; junction bases with no gene match: 5.

The genes are TRBV5-4 and TRBJ2-1; 9 nucleotides agree with TRBD1. The CDR3 spans 13 residues. Germline V lookup: CDR1 SGHNT, CDR2 YYREEE (reference sequence). Germline trimming cut 4 bases from V and 7 bases from J; bases unmatched to any gene: 3. The CDR3 bases are TGTGCCAGCAGCGGACAGGGGTTGAATGAGCAGTTCTTC. Amino acid sequence: CASSGQGLNEQFF.

This chain joins TRBV7-9 and TRBJ1-2, with D possibly TRBD1 on 6 matching bases. Trimming shortened V by 5 bases and J by 4 bases, and 11 bases separated the two germline ends. Germline-derived CDR1 and CDR2 are SEHNR and FQNEAQ (reference sequence). The CDR3 covers 13 residues. CDR3 residues: CASSTRQAYGYTF. The CDR3 DNA reads TGTGCCAGCAGCACAAGACAGGCCTATGGCTACACCTTC.

The chain carries TRBV28 and TRBJ2-1; 11 bases match TRBD2. Germline V gives CDR1 MDHEN, CDR2 SYDVKM. The CDR3 has 16 residues. V was clipped by 5 bases and J by 7 bases; unmatched bases: 10. This CDR3 is CASSPQTSGKRNEQFF. The CDR3 nucleotides read TGTGCCAGCAGTCCCCAGACTAGCGGGAAACGGAATGAGCAGTTCTTC. The full variable domain, in which reference TRBV28 and TRBJ2-1 provide the parts outside the CDR3, is DVKVTQSSRYLVKRTGEKVFLECVQDMDHENMFWYRQDPGLGLRLIYFSYDVKMKEKGDIPEGYSVSREKKERFSLILESASTNQTSMYLCASSPQTSGKRNEQFFGPGTRLTVL.

V usage is TRBV6-5 and J usage is TRBJ1-1, with D perhaps TRBD1 (5 bases). The CDR3 runs to 13 residues. The germline V gene has CDR1 MNHEY and CDR2 SVGAGI. V lost 4 bases, J lost 5 bases, and 11 bases lay in between. The CDR3 spells CASSSYTGTEAFF. CDR3 DNA sequence: TGTGCCAGCAGTTCTTACACAGGTACTGAAGCTTTCTTT.

The V and J genes are TRBV30 and TRBJ1-2; TRBD1 might be the D (5 bases). V shed 6 bases and J shed 4 bases, with 18 bases lying between them. This CDR3 has 14 amino acids. Germline CDR1 reads GTSNPN; CDR2 reads SVGIG (reference sequence). The CDR3 is CACALTGFGYGYTF. In nucleotides, the CDR3 is TGTGCCTGCGCTCTTACAGGATTTGGCTATGGCTACACCTTC.

The rearrangement links TRBV30 to TRBJ1-1; possible D gene TRBD1, 6 bases. The CDR3 has 14 residues. V dropped 4 bases and J dropped 0 bases, with 12 bases sitting between them. Germline V gene data show CDR1 as GTSNPN and CDR2 as SVGIG (reference sequence). The CDR3 protein is CAWTRDNMNTEAFF. As DNA, the CDR3 is TGTGCCTGGACTCGGGACAACATGAACACTGAAGCTTTCTTT.

DNA for the CDR3: TGTGCCAGCACCCCGGGACAGGGGAACTATGGCTACACCTTC. Amino acid sequence: CASTPGQGNYGYTF. The V and J genes are TRBV6-6 and TRBJ1-2, with 10 bases aligning to TRBD1. Looked up from germline, CDR1 is MNHNY and CDR2 is SVGAGI (reference sequence). The V gene end was trimmed by 7 bases and the J gene end by 2 bases; junction bases not matched to a gene: 4. The CDR3 loop spans 14 amino acids.

The chain combines TRBV6-5 with TRBJ2-5, with D possibly being TRBD2 (7 bases). Trimming stripped 4 bases from V and 5 bases from J, with 20 bases between. The CDR3 is made up of 16 amino acids. Germline V gene sequence: CDR1 MNHEY, CDR2 SVGAGI. The CDR3 DNA is TGTGCCAGCAGTTCCTACCTTGCGGGGGCTCGGGAGACCCAGTACTTC. It translates to CASSSYLAGARETQYF.

V usage is TRBV4-1 and J usage is TRBJ2-7; the match to TRBD1 covers 12 bases. From germline, CDR1 is MGHRA and CDR2 YSYEKL. This CDR3 is 15 amino acids long. The trim removed 2 bases at V and 4 bases at J, leaving 3 bases unmatched. CDR3 DNA: TGCGCCAGCAGCCAACCGGGACAGGGGGCTTACGAGCAGTACTTC. It encodes CASSQPGQGAYEQYF.

The chain is built from TRBV19 and TRBJ2-1; TRBD2 might be the D (6 bases). CDR1 LNHDA and CDR2 SQIVND come from the germline V gene (reference sequence). The V end was cut by 8 bases, the J end by 0 bases, with 11 bases between. CDR3 length: 14 residues. Written as DNA, the CDR3 is TGTGCCAGTCAGGCGGGGTACTCCTACAATGAGCAGTTCTTC. Its protein is CASQAGYSYNEQFF.

The rearrangement joins TRBV19 to TRBJ1-5; 7 bases match TRBD1. Germline loops: CDR1 LNHDA, CDR2 SQIVND (reference sequence). The CDR3 length is 12 residues. V lost 5 bases to trimming and J lost 14 bases; unmatched junction nucleotides: 9. The CDR3 protein is CASSPYRGKEHF. The CDR3 bases are TGTGCCAGTAGTCCATACAGGGGCAAGGAGCATTTT. Filled out from reference TRBV19 and TRBJ1-5, the complete variable domain reads DGGITQSPKYLFRKEGQNVTLSCEQNLNHDAMYWYRQDPGQGLRLIYYSQIVNDFQKGDIAEGYSVSREKKESFPLTVTSAQKNPTAFYLCASSPYRGKEHFGDGTRLSIL.

J is TRBJ2-5 and V is TRBV7-3, with TRBD1 matching over 7 bases. The CDR3 sequence is 14 residues long. Looked up from germline, CDR1 is SGHTA and CDR2 is FQGTGA. The junction had 5 bases not matched to a gene; V was cut back by 2 bases and J by 5 bases. CDR3: CASSLGQAWETQYF. The CDR3, as DNA: TGTGCCAGCAGCTTAGGACAGGCGTGGGAGACCCAGTACTTC.

The V gene is TRBV4-1, the J gene TRBJ1-4; 9 bases align to TRBD1. J gave up 8 bases and V 4 bases, and 8 bases lay outside the gene matches. Germline lookup yields CDR1 MGHRA and CDR2 YSYEKL. The CDR3 is 15 residues long. CDR3 residues: CASSLTGGSGEKLFF. Written as DNA, the CDR3 is TGCGCCAGCAGCCTTACAGGGGGCTCTGGGGAAAAACTGTTTTTT.

The rearrangement uses TRBV11-3 and TRBJ2-3; 8 bases fit TRBD2. Trimming removed 2 bases from V and 4 bases from J; junction bases left unmatched: 8. CDR1 and CDR2 from the germline V gene are SGHNT and YENEEA. The CDR3 extends over 16 amino acids. CDR3 DNA sequence: TGTGCCAGCAGCTTAAAGCCGGGAGGGTTTCCAGATACGCAGTATTTT. The encoded protein is CASSLKPGGFPDTQYF.

This chain joins TRBV19 and TRBJ2-5; a weak D match, TRBD1 (5 bases). The CDR3 is 13 amino acids. Germline V lookup: CDR1 LNHDA, CDR2 SQIVND (reference sequence). V was trimmed by 4 bases and J by 4 bases, leaving 10 bases between them. This CDR3 reads CASSRQNGETQYF. The CDR3 DNA reads TGTGCCAGTAGTAGACAGAATGGAGAGACCCAGTACTTC.